This T cell receptor (beta chain) was found in a study of T cell changes during pregnancy in multiple sclerosis. Per germline, CDR1 SGHVS and CDR2 FQNEAQ. The CDR3 covers 15 residues. The V gene lost 2 bases and the J gene lost 7 bases, with 12 bases spanning the gap. Assay used: immunoSEQ multiplex PCR; TCRdb lists only in-frame clones, some missing. This sample has about 79,000 clones, with 75% to 95% found just once. The chain has TRBV7-8 and TRBJ1-6; a possible D gene is TRBD1 (6 bases). The sequences come from CD4+ T cells from peripheral blood mononuclear cells, collected in the second trimester of pregnancy. The receptor was isolated from a female donor with multiple sclerosis, enrolled in a pregnancy study. The CDR3: CASSLYLQGNSPLHF. In DNA, the CDR3 is TGTGCCAGCAGCTTATACTTGCAGGGGAATTCACCCCTCCACTTT. Complete variable domain (other parts from reference TRBV7-8 and TRBJ1-6): GAGVSQSPRYKVAKRGQDVALRCDPISGHVSLFWYQQALGQGPEFLTYFQNEAQLDKSGLPSDRFFAERPEGSVSTLKIQRTQQEDSAVYLCASSLYLQGNSPLHFGNGTRLTVT.